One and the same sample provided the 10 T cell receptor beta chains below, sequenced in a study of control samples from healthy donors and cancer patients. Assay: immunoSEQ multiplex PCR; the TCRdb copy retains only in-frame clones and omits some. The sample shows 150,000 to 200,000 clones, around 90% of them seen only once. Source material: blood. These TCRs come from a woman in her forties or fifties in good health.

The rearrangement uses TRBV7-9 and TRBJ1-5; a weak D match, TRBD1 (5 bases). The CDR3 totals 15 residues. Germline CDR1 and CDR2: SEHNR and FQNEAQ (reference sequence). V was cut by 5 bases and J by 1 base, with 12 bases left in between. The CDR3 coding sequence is TGTGCCAGCAGCACCGGGACCAACAGCAATCAGCCCCAGCATTTT. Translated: CASSTGTNSNQPQHF. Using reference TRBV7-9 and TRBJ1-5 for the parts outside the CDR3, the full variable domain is DTGVSQNPRHKITKRGQNVTFRCDPISEHNRLYWYRQTLGQGPEFLTYFQNEAQLEKSRLLSDRFSAERPKGSFSTLEIQRTEQGDSAMYLCASSTGTNSNQPQHFGDGTRLSIL.

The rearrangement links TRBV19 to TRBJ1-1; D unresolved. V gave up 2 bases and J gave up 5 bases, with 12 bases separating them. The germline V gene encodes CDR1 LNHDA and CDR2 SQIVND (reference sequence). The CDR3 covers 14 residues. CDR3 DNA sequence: TGTGCCAGTAGTATATGGGGTCGCGATACTGAAGCTTTCTTT. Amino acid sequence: CASSIWGRDTEAFF.

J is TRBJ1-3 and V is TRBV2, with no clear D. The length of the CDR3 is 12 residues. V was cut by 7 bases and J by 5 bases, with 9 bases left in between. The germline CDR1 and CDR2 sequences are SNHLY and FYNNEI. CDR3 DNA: TGTGCCAGCAACCGAGAACGAAACACCATATATTTT. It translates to CASNRERNTIYF.

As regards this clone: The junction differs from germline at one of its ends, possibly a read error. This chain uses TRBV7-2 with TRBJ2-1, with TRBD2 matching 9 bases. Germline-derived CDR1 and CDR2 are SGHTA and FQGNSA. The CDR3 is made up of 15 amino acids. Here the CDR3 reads CASSLAGQRYNEQFF. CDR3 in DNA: TGTGCCAGCAGCCTAGCGGGACAGAGATACAATGAGCAGTTCTTC.

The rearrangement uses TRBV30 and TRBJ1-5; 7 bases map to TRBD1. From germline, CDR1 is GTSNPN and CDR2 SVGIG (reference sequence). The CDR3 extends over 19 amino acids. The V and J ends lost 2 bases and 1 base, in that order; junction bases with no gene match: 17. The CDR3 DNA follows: TGTGCCTGGAGTACGCCGACCCAGGGGGGGATGTGGAGCAATCAGCCCCAGCATTTT. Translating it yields CAWSTPTQGGMWSNQPQHF.

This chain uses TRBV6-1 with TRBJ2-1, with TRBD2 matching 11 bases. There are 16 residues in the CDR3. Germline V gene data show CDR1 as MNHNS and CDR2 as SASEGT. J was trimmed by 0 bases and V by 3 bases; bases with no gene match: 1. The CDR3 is CASSETSGNSYNEQFF. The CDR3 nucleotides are TGTGCCAGCAGTGAGACTAGCGGGAACTCCTACAATGAGCAGTTCTTC.

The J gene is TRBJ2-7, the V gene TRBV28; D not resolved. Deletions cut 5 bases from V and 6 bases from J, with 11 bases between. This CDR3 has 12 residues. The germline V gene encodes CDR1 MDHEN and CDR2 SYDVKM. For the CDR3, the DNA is TGTGCCAGCAGTCCCATCACCGGCGAGCAGTACTTC. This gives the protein CASSPITGEQYF. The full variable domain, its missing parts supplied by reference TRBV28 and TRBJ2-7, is DVKVTQSSRYLVKRTGEKVFLECVQDMDHENMFWYRQDPGLGLRLIYFSYDVKMKEKGDIPEGYSVSREKKERFSLILESASTNQTSMYLCASSPITGEQYFGPGTRLTVT.

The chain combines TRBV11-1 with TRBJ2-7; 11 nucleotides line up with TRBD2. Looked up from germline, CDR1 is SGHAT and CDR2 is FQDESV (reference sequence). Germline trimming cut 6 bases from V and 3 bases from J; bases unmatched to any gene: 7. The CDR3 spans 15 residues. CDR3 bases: TGTGCCAGCAGGTCAACTAGCGGGGGCCTCTACGAGCAGTACTTC. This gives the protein CASRSTSGGLYEQYF.

The CDR3 sequence: CASSKQGNTGELFF. Written as DNA, the CDR3 is TGTGCCAGCAGCAAACAGGGGAACACCGGGGAGCTGTTTTTT. The J gene is TRBJ2-2, the V gene TRBV7-2, with D perhaps matching TRBD1 (6 bases). From germline, CDR1 is SGHTA and CDR2 FQGNSA. Deletions cut 5 bases from V and 1 base from J, with 8 bases between. CDR3 length: 14 amino acids. The whole variable domain, remainder taken from reference TRBV7-2 and TRBJ2-2, is GAGVSQSPSNKVTEKGKDVELRCDPISGHTALYWYRQSLGQGLEFLIYFQGNSAPDKSGLPSDRFSAERTGGSVSTLTIQRTQQEDSAVYLCASSKQGNTGELFFGEGSRLTVL.

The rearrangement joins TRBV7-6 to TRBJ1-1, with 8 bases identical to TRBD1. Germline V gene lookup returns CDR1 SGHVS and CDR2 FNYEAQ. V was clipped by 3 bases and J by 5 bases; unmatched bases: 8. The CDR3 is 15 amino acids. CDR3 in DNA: TGTGCCAGCAGCTTGGCAGGGGGCTTTCAAACTGAAGCTTTCTTT. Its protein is CASSLAGGFQTEAFF.